The present entry profiles one T cell receptor beta chain with its context. This specimen belongs to a study of T cell responses to AZD1222 COVID-19 vaccine. The CDR3 loop spans 13 amino acids. The V gene lost 4 bases and the J gene lost 4 bases, with 8 bases spanning the gap. CDR1 is SEHNR and CDR2 is FQNEAQ in the germline V gene (reference sequence). This table comes from immunoSEQ multiplex PCR, and its TCRdb copy is limited to in-frame clones, with some not included. The table has approximately 140,000 clones, approximately 90% seen once. Material: peripheral blood, obtained on day 0 of AZD1222 vaccination. The clonotype was recovered from an adult in good health. J is TRBJ1-5 and V is TRBV7-9; D unresolved. The CDR3 nucleotides read TGTGCCAGCAGCTCCCAAAGTAATCAGCCCCAGCATTTT. As protein: CASSSQSNQPQHF.